Shown below are 16 T cell receptor beta chains from a single sample sequenced in a study of CD8 T cells in Susac syndrome. RNA was extracted with the RNeasy kit, and a quantity of 0.5 to 1 ug was reverse transcribed using random hexamers. TCRdb used MiXCR to reprocess the immunoSEQ multiplex PCR reads, holding one entry per CDR3 protein. Here the sample spans 240,000 or so distinct CDR3 sequences, 90% to 96% being singletons. Sequenced input: CD4+ T cells from PBMCs. The receptors stem from a human donor with Susac syndrome.

Written as DNA, the CDR3 is TGCAGTGCTAGTGACAGGGTGGAGGGCTACACCTTC. Protein product: CSASDRVEGYTF. The chain combines TRBV20-1 with TRBJ1-2; 7 positions match TRBD1. Germline CDR1 reads DFQATT; CDR2 reads SNEGSKA (reference sequence). CDR3 size: 12 residues. The junction had 6 bases not matched to a gene; V was cut back by 3 bases and J by 8 bases.

The sample holds one count of this clonotype. V usage is TRBV5-1 and J usage is TRBJ1-1, with 8 bases lining up with TRBD1. V trimming: 6 bases; J trimming: 0 bases; junction bases outside the gene matches: 7. Per the germline V gene, CDR1 is SGHRS and CDR2 is YFSETQ. The CDR3 has 15 residues. CDR3 sequence: CASMLETGVNTEAFF. The CDR3, as DNA: TGCGCCAGCATGCTAGAGACAGGGGTGAACACTGAAGCTTTCTTT.

The table lists this clonotype with a count of one. The chain is built from TRBV30 and TRBJ2-3, with unresolved D. CDR1 GTSNPN and CDR2 SVGIG come from the germline V gene (reference sequence). This CDR3 region has 12 residues. V was cut by 2 bases and J by 1 base, with 4 bases left in between. The CDR3 nucleotides are TGTGCCTGGAGTCTAGGCACAGATACGCAGTATTTT. Protein: CAWSLGTDTQYF.

V gene TRBV7-6 combines with J gene TRBJ1-1, with TRBD1 as a possible D gene (6 bases). Trimming pared 6 bases from V and 0 bases from J, leaving 17 bases between. The CDR3 contains 16 residues. Germline CDR1 is SGHVS and CDR2 is FNYEAQ. Here the CDR3 DNA reads TGTGCCAGCAGTCCTTTGGGTGACAGGATGAACACTGAAGCTTTCTTT. This codes for CASSPLGDRMNTEAFF.

The V and J genes are TRBV20-1 and TRBJ2-1; D is perhaps TRBD1 (5 bases). Trimming shortened V by 0 bases and J by 2 bases, and 11 bases separated the two germline ends. The germline gives CDR1 DFQATT, CDR2 SNEGSKA (reference sequence). CDR3 length equals 15 residues. The CDR3 nucleotides are TGCAGTGCTAGAGAGGGCAGGGTAACCTACAATGAGCAGTTCTTC. It translates to CSAREGRVTYNEQFF.

V and J are TRBV27 and TRBJ1-5; TRBD1 agrees at 10 bases. Trimming cost V 5 bases and J 5 bases; bases outside gene matches: 15. CDR1 is MNHEY, CDR2 SMNVEV, per germline (reference sequence). There are 18 residues in the CDR3. The CDR3 DNA is TGTGCCAGCAGTAAGTTAGTGCTGGGACAGGGGAGGGATCAGCCCCAGCATTTT. Translation gives CASSKLVLGQGRDQPQHF.

The V gene is TRBV30, the J gene TRBJ1-1; D is perhaps TRBD1 (5 bases). V gave up 4 bases and J gave up 0 bases, with 6 bases separating them. CDR1 is GTSNPN, CDR2 SVGIG, per germline (reference sequence). The CDR3 length is 12 residues. The CDR3 is CAWNRMNTEAFF. The CDR3 DNA follows: TGTGCCTGGAACAGGATGAACACTGAAGCTTTCTTT.

This chain links TRBV11-3 with TRBJ2-7, with 10 bases lining up with TRBD2. J was trimmed by 7 bases and V by 5 bases; bases with no gene match: 14. This CDR3 comprises 16 residues. The germline V gene encodes CDR1 SGHNT and CDR2 YENEEA. CDR3 DNA: TGTGCCAGCAGCGCCCAACTAGCGGGGTTCGGAGGAGAGCAGTACTTC. Translation gives CASSAQLAGFGGEQYF.

The chain has TRBV6-5 and TRBJ2-7; 7 positions agree with TRBD1. The CDR3 sequence is 18 residues long. The junction had 13 bases not matched to a gene; V was cut back by 0 bases and J by 2 bases. Germline CDR1 reads MNHEY; CDR2 reads SVGAGI. CDR3 sequence reads: CASSYSGTAGSWAYEQYF. The DNA of the CDR3 is TGTGCCAGCAGTTACTCGGGGACAGCCGGGTCTTGGGCCTACGAGCAGTACTTC.

The V call is TRBV29-1, the J call TRBJ1-2; the D gene is possibly TRBD1 (6 bases). Germline CDR1 SQVTM, CDR2 ANQGSEA. This CDR3 spans 17 amino acids. V lost 6 bases and J 0 bases, leaving 23 bases between the germline ends. The CDR3 sequence: CSVQRVGGRGSNYGYTF. As DNA, the CDR3 is TGCAGCGTGCAAAGGGTTGGGGGGCGCGGATCTAACTATGGCTACACCTTC.

This clonotype was seen only once. The chain combines TRBV4-1 with TRBJ1-1, with 8 bases aligning to TRBD1. The CDR3 runs to 15 residues. Germline V gene data show CDR1 as MGHRA and CDR2 as YSYEKL. The V and J ends lost 0 bases and 7 bases, in that order; junction bases with no gene match: 7. In nucleotides, the CDR3 is TGCGCCAGCAGCCAAGAGGATAACAGGGGGTTTGAAGCTTTCTTT. It is translated as CASSQEDNRGFEAFF.

The chain links TRBV6-4 to TRBJ1-1, with 7 bases identical to TRBD1. V lost 5 bases to trimming and J lost 4 bases; unmatched junction nucleotides: 7. This CDR3 is built from 14 residues. Germline lookup yields CDR1 MRHNA and CDR2 SNTAGT. This CDR3 is CASSRDRAGTEAFF. Here the CDR3 DNA reads TGTGCCAGCAGTCGCGACAGGGCCGGCACTGAAGCTTTCTTT.

J is TRBJ2-1 and V is TRBV9, with 8 bases fitting TRBD2. Unmatched junction bases numbered 8, after V lost 0 bases and J lost 6 bases. CDR1 is SGDLS and CDR2 is YYNGEE in the germline V gene. The CDR3 sequence is 16 residues long. CDR3 DNA sequence: TGTGCCAGCAGCGTAGGGGGAGGCGGGAGGCTCAATGAGCAGTTCTTC. Translated: CASSVGGGGRLNEQFF.

The gene calls are TRBV5-1 and TRBJ2-7; 8 bases are a match to TRBD1. V was clipped by 0 bases and J by 2 bases; unmatched bases: 7. The germline gives CDR1 SGHRS, CDR2 YFSETQ. This CDR3 comprises 16 residues. CDR3 region: CASSLAPGQETYEQYF. The CDR3, as DNA: TGCGCCAGCAGCTTGGCTCCGGGACAGGAAACCTACGAGCAGTACTTC.

J is TRBJ2-3 and V is TRBV29-1; 8 bases agree with TRBD1. Losses at the gene ends were 5 bases for V and 2 bases for J; bases not matched to a gene: 3. The CDR3 runs 13 residues. Germline V gives CDR1 SQVTM, CDR2 ANQGSEA. The CDR3 protein is CSVRQGTTDTQYF. CDR3 coding DNA: TGCAGCGTTCGACAGGGGACCACAGATACGCAGTATTTT.

This clonotype was seen just once. The chain employs TRBV28 and TRBJ2-7, with no clear D. Trimming took 3 bases from V and 7 from J, leaving 7 bases between them. This CDR3 region has 11 residues. Germline lookup yields CDR1 MDHEN and CDR2 SYDVKM. CDR3: CASSFWGEQYF. Written as DNA, the CDR3 is TGTGCCAGCAGTTTTTGGGGTGAGCAGTACTTC.